This T cell receptor (beta chain) was captured by sequencing in a study of T cell changes during pregnancy in multiple sclerosis. Produced via immunoSEQ multiplex PCR; TCRdb's table is partial and in-frame only. Altogether 40,000 or so clones are present, more than 70% being singletons, with the ten largest covering less than 9%. Trimming removed 3 bases at V and 1 base at J, with 19 bases between. Looked up from germline, CDR1 is SGDLS and CDR2 is YYNGEE. The CDR3 is 17 amino acids. The V and J genes are TRBV9 and TRBJ1-1, with D tentatively TRBD1 (6 bases). The receptor's source is a female donor with multiple sclerosis, enrolled in a pregnancy study. This specimen consisted of CD8+ T cells from peripheral blood mononuclear cells, obtained in the third trimester of pregnancy. CDR3 in amino acids: CASSALTHRAENTEAFF. The CDR3 nucleotides read TGTGCCAGCAGCGCACTGACTCACAGGGCGGAGAACACTGAAGCTTTCTTT.